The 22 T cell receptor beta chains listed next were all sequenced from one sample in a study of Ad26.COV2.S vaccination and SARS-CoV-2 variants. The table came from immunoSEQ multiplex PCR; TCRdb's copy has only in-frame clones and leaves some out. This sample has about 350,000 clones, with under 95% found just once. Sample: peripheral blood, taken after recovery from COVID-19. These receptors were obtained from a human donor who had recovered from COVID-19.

The chain's CDR3 is CASSMGLNQPQHF. Here the CDR3 DNA reads TGTGCCAGTAGTATGGGACTTAATCAGCCCCAGCATTTT. The chain joins TRBV19 to TRBJ1-5, with D tentatively TRBD1 (5 bases). The CDR3 has 13 amino acids. Per the germline V gene, CDR1 is LNHDA and CDR2 is SQIVND (reference sequence). Trimming left V 3 bases short and J 4 bases short, with 7 bases between.

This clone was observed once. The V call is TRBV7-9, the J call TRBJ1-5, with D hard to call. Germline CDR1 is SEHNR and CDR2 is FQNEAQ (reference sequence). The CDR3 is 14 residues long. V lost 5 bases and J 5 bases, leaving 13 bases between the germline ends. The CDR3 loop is CASSPWETDQPQHF. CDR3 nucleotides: TGTGCCAGCAGCCCATGGGAAACCGATCAGCCCCAGCATTTT.

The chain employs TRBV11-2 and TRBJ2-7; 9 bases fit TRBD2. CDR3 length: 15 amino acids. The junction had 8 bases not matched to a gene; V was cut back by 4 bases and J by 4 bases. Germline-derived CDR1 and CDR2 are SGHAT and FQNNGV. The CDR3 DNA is TGTGCCAGCAGCTCCCATCCTAGCGGGGCTTACGAGCAGTACTTC. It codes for CASSSHPSGAYEQYF.

The CDR3 DNA sequence: TGTGCCAGCAGTTTGGTTGGAAACTATGGCTACACCTTC. Protein sequence: CASSLVGNYGYTF. The rearrangement links TRBV27 to TRBJ1-2; D not certain. Trimming cost V 3 bases and J 2 bases, with 7 bases left between them. Germline CDR1 MNHEY, CDR2 SMNVEV (reference sequence). The CDR3 totals 13 residues.

Written as DNA, the CDR3 is TGTGCCAGCTCAACTAGGGGGAATCAGCCCCAGCATTTT. It codes for CASSTRGNQPQHF. The chain links TRBV18 to TRBJ1-5, with D maybe TRBD1 (6 bases). The germline gives CDR1 KGHSH, CDR2 LQKENI. V dropped 5 bases and J dropped 4 bases, with 9 bases sitting between them. The CDR3 totals 13 residues.

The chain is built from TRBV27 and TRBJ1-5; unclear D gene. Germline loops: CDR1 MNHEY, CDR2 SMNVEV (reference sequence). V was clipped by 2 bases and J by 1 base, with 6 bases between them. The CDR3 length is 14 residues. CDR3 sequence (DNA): TGTGCCAGCAGTTTACGTCAAAGCAATCAGCCCCAGCATTTT. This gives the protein CASSLRQSNQPQHF.

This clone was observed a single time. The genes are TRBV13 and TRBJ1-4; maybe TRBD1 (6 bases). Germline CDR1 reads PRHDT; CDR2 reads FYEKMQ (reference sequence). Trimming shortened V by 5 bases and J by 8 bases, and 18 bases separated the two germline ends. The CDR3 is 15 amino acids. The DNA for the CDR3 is TGTGCCAGCAGCCATTCCTCAGGGGAGGGCGAAAAACTGTTTTTT. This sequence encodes CASSHSSGEGEKLFF. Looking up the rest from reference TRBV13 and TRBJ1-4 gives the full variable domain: AAGVIQSPRHLIKEKRETATLKCYPIPRHDTVYWYQQGPGQDPQFLISFYEKMQSDKGSIPDRFSAQQFSDYHSELNMSSLELGDSALYFCASSHSSGEGEKLFFGSGTQLSVL.

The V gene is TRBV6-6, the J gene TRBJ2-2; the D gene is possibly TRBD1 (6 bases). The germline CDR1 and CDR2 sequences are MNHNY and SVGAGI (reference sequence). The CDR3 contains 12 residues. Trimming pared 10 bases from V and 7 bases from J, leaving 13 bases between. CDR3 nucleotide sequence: TGTGCCACCATACAGGGAAGCGGGGAGCTGTTTTTT. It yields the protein CATIQGSGELFF.

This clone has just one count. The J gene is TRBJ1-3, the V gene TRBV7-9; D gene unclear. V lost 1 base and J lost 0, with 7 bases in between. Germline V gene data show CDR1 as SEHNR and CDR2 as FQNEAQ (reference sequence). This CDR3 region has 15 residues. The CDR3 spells CASSLEGFSGNTIYF. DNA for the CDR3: TGTGCCAGCAGCTTAGAGGGATTCTCTGGAAACACCATATATTTT.

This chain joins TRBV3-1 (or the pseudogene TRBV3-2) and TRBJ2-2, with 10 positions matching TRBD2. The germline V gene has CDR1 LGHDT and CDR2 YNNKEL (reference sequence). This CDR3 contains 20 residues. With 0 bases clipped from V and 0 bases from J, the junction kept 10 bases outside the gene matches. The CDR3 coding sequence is TGTGCCAGCAGCCAAGATTCTGGTAGCGGGGGGCCTGCGAACACCGGGGAGCTGTTTTTT. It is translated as CASSQDSGSGGPANTGELFF.

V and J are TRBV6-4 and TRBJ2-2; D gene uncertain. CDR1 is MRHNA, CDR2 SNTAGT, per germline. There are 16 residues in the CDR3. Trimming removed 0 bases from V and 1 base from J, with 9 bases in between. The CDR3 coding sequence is TGTGCCAGCAGTGACTCGATCGGCAGGAACACCGGGGAGCTGTTTTTT. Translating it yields CASSDSIGRNTGELFF.

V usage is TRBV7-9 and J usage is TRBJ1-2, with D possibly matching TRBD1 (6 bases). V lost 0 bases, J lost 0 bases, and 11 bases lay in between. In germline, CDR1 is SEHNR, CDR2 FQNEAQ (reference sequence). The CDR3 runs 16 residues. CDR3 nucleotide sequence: TGTGCCAGCAGCTTAGCGCGGACAGATTCTAACTATGGCTACACCTTC. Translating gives CASSLARTDSNYGYTF.

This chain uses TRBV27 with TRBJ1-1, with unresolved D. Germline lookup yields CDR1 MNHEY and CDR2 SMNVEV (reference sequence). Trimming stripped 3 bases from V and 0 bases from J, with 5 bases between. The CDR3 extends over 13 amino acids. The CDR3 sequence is CASSFKMNTEAFF. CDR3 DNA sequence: TGTGCCAGCAGTTTTAAGATGAACACTGAAGCTTTCTTT.

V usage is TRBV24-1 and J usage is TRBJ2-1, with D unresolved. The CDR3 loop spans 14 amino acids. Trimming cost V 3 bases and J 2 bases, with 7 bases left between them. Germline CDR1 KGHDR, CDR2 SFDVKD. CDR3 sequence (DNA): TGTGCCACCAGTGATGGTACGGCCTACAATGAGCAGTTCTTC. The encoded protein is CATSDGTAYNEQFF.

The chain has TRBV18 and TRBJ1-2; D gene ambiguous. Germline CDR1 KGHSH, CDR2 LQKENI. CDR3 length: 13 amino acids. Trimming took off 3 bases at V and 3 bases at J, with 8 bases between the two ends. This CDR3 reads CASSPTEYYGYTF. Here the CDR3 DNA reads TGTGCCAGCTCACCCACAGAGTACTATGGCTACACCTTC.

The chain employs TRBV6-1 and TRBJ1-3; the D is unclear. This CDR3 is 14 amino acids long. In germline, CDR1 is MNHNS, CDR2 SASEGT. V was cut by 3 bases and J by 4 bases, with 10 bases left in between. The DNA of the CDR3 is TGTGCCAGCAGTGACGGGGTTCAGGGAAACACCATATATTTT. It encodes CASSDGVQGNTIYF.

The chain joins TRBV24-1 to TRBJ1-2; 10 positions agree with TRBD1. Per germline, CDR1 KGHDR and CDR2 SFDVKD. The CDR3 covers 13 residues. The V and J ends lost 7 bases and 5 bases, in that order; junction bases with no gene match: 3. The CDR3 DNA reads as TGTGCCACCAGCACGGGACAGGGGTATGGCTACACCTTC. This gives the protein CATSTGQGYGYTF.

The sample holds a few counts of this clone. CDR3 DNA sequence: TGTGCCAGCAGCCTTACAGTGCAAGTATCCGGACTTGAAGCTTTCTTT. It yields the protein CASSLTVQVSGLEAFF. The chain has TRBV3-1 (or the pseudogene TRBV3-2) and TRBJ1-1; D is unresolved. In germline, CDR1 is LGHDT, CDR2 YNNKEL (reference sequence). The length of the CDR3 is 16 residues. The V gene lost 4 bases and the J gene lost 7 bases, with 22 bases spanning the gap.

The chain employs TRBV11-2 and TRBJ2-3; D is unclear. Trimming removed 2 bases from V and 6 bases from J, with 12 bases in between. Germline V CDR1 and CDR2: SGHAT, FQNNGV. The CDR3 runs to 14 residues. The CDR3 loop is CASSLRRGSDTQYF. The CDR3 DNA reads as TGTGCCAGCAGCTTAAGGAGAGGTTCGGATACGCAGTATTTT.

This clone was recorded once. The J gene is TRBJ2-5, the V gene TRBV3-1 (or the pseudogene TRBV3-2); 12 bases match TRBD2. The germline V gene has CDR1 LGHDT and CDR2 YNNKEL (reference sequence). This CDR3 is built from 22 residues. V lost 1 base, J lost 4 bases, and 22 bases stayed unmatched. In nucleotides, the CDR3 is TGTGCCAGCAGCCAAGCTGCTGCTAGCGGGGGGGGCTTTTCTCTCGGTCGAGAGACCCAGTACTTC. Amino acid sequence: CASSQAAASGGGFSLGRETQYF.

In DNA, the CDR3 is TGTGCCAGCAGATTGACAGGGAGGGTTACAGATACGCAGTATTTT. It codes for CASRLTGRVTDTQYF. V usage is TRBV7-2 and J usage is TRBJ2-3; D may be TRBD1 or TRBD2 (7 bases each). Trimming left V 6 bases short and J 3 bases short, with 16 bases between. The CDR3 loop spans 15 amino acids. The germline CDR1 and CDR2 sequences are SGHTA and FQGNSA.

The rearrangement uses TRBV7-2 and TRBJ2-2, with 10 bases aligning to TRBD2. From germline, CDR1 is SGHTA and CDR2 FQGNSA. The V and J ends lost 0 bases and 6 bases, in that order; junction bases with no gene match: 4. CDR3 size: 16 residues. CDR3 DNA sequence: TGTGCCAGCAGCTTAGCACTAGCGGGGTTGGCCGGGGAGCTGTTTTTT. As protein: CASSLALAGLAGELFF.